This T cell receptor beta chain originates from a study of shared clonotypes between healthy human individuals. This CDR3 comprises 15 residues. Between the trimmed V and J ends, which lost 3 bases and 2 bases, there was a span of 13 bases. Germline V CDR1 and CDR2: SEHNR, FQNEAQ (reference sequence). This clone turned up a few times. Antigen specificity is unknown. Memory CD4+ cells were the fraction left after CD45RA+ naive selection. Points from the study as a whole: Sequencing depth was expected to affect clonotype sharing among donors. The diversity represented, both genetic and in exposure history, was limited by few donors.

Libraries were prepared by immunoSEQ multiplex PCR; TCRdb keeps only in-frame clonotypes and omits some of them. Of a few million clones in the sample, roughly 92% were seen once. The sequence derives from a man aged 18 to 30 in good health. Some clones in this sample may be carry-over from other donors' samples. This chain connects TRBV7-9 to TRBJ1-1; D uncertain. Material for sequencing was naive CD4+ T cells from PBMCs. The subset is: CD45RA+ positively selected. CDR3 protein: CASSFVGRRNTEAFF. The CDR3 DNA sequence: TGTGCCAGCAGCTTTGTAGGGAGAAGAAACACTGAAGCTTTCTTT. Looking up the rest from reference TRBV7-9 and TRBJ1-1 gives the full variable domain: DTGVSQNPRHKITKRGQNVTFRCDPISEHNRLYWYRQTLGQGPEFLTYFQNEAQLEKSRLLSDRFSAERPKGSFSTLEIQRTEQGDSAMYLCASSFVGRRNTEAFFGQGTRLTVV.